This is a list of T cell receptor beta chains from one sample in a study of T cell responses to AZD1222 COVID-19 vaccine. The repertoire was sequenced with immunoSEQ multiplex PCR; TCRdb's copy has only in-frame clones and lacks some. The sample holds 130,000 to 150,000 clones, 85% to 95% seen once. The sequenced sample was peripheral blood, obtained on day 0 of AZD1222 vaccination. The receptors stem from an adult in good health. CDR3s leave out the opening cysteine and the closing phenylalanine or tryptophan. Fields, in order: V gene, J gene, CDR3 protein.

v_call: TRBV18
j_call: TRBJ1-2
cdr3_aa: ASSPPEGGAGYGYT

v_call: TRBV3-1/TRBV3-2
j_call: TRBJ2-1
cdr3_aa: ASSQVATGTSPYNEQF

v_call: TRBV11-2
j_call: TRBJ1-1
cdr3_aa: ASSPNALGGSYTEAF

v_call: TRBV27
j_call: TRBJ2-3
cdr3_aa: ASSLNRFLDTQY

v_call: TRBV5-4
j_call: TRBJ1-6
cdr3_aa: ASSTPGQGASPLH

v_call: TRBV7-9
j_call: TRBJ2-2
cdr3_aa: ASSPPAGWAGELF

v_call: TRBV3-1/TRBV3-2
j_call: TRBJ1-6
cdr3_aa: ASSRGDTNNSPLH

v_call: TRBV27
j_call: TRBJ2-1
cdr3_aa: ASSLYTGKYNEQF

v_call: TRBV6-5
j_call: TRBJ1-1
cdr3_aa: ASSRRGAEAF

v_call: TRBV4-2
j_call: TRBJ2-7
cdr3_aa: ASSLSGGAYEQY

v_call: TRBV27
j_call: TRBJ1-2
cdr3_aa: ASSRGLNYGYT

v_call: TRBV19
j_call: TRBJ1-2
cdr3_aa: ASSLSRDYGYT

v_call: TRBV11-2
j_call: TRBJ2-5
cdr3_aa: ASSLGLQETQY

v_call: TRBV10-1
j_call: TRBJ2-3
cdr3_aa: ASSESRMAGGPDTQY

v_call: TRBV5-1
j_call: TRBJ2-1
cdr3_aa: ASSQTGGLYNEQF

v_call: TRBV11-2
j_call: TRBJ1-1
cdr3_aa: ASRLGGAPDTEAF

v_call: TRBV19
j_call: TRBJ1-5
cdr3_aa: ASRWDSNQPQH

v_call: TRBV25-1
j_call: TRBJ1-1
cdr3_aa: ASSDPGQGKTEAF

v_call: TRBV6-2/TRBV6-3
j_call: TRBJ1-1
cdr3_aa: ASSYRGTFTEAF

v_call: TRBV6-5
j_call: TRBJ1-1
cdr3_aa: ASSPRPGNTEAF

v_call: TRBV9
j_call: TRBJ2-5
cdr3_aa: ASSARGETQY

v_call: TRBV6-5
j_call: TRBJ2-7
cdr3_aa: ASSYRREAREQY

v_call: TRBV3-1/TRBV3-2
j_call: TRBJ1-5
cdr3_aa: ASSPQDSNQPQH

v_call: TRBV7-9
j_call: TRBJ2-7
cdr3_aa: ASRPGISYEQY

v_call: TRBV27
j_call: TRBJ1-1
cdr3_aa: ASSPGGWEAF

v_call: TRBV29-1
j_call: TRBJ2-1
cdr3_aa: SVHSYPTYNEQF

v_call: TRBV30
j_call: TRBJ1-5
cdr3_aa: AWAGGGQPQH

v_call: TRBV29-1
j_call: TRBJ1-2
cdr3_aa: SVGPAALTGNYGYT

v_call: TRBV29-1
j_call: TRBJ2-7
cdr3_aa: SVADRAYEQY

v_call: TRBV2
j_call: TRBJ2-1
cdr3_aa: ASSPERGNEQF

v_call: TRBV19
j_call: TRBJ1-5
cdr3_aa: ASSILDGSQH

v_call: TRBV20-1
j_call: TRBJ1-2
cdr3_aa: SASEPGQGEGYT

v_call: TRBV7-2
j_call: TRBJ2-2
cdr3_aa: ASSLVGLKNTGELF

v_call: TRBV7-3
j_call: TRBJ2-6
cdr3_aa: ASTERNRASGANVLT

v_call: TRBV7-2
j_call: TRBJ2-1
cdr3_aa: ASSQRGGTSGASLQGQF

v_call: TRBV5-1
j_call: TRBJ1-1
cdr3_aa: ASRWYEGNTEAF

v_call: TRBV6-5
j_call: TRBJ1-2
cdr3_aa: ASRSVGGNYGYT

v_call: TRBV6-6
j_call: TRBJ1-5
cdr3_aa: ASSTGQGTQPQH

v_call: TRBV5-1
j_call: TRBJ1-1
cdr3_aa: ASSRGDTGRVHEAF

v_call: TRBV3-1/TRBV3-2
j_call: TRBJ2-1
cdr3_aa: ASSQELGRTDEQF

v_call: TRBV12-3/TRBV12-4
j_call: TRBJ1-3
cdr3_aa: ASSLGRWNTIY

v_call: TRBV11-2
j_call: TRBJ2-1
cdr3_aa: ASSLKRGGYNEQF

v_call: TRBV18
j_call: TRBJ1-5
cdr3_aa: ASSPVGGSNQPQH

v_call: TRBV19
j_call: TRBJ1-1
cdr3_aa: ASSPPWAVATEAF

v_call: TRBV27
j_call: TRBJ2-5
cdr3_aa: ASSLPDRDERQY

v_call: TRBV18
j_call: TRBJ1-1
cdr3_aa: ASSPQDTPNTEAF

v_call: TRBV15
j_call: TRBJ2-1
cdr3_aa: AIQQTYNEQF

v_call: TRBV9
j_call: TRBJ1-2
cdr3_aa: ASSARTGDGYT

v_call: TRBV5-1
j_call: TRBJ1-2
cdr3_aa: ASSLGGTAYDDGYT

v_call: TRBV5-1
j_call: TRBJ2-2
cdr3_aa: ASSLEGYGELF

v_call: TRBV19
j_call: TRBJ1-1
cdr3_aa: ASGIQGQGRSEAF

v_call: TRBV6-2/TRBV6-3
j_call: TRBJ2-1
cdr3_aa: ASSPGLAYYNEQF

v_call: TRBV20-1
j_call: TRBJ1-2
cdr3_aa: SASSGYGYT

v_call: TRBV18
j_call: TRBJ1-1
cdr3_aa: ASSPGGFTVEAF

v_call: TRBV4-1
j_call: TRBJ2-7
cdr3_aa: ASSQALGQYYEQY

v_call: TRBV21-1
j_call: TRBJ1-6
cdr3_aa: ATEDRGINSPLH

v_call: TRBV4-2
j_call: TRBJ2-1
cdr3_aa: ASSQEPTSGGAGEQF

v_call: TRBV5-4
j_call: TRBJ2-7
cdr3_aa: ASSLSVGTGNEQY